This T cell receptor (beta chain) was recovered during a study of shared clonotypes between healthy human individuals. On the study more broadly: CD4 naive and CD4 memory each took three plates per donor, while CD8 naive took two and CD8 memory one.

The CDR3 extends over 16 amino acids. CDR1 is SGHTA, CDR2 FQGNSA, per germline. V lost 8 bases, J lost 7 bases, and 14 bases stayed unmatched. An even split of each subset's genomic DNA across several immunoSEQ plates was performed. Only in-frame clones appear in the TCRdb table, and some are missing; sequencing was by immunoSEQ multiplex PCR. The table lists 1 million to 1.2 million clones, approximately 80% of them singletons, with over 0.8% in the top ten. The material sequenced was memory CD4+ T cells from PBMCs. Subset defined: CD45RA-negative fraction. The V call is TRBV7-2, the J call TRBJ1-5; 10 nucleotides agree with TRBD1. The receptor was derived from a man between 18 and 29 years old in good health. Some clones in this sample may be carry-over from other donors' samples. The CDR3 DNA is TGTGCCAGCGGTTTCACCGGATCGGGACAGGGGCAGCCCCAGCATTTT. Its protein product is CASGFTGSGQGQPQHF.